Sequencing of this T cell receptor (beta chain) was carried out in a study of early T cells in non-severe SARS-CoV-2 infection. Overall study context: Unpaired chains resulted from sequencing bulk RNA of unsorted whole blood.

In the case of this clonotype: Its antigen is unidentified.

Study-wide results and limits: VDJdb-based annotation leaned toward anti-spike CD8 responses and missed private and CD4 specificities.

This CDR3 has 17 residues. The V gene lost 3 bases and the J gene lost 0 bases, with 13 bases spanning the gap. The germline V gene encodes CDR1 SGDLS and CDR2 YYNGEE. Individual cDNA molecules each received unique molecular identifiers attached to them. Using its own MiXCR run on the 5' RACE reads, TCRdb lists one record per CDR3 protein. Altogether about 68,000 distinct CDR3 sequences are present, over 9% being singletons, with the ten largest covering about 1.7%. Sample: whole blood. The rearrangement joins TRBV9 to TRBJ2-6, with a weak D call TRBD1 (6 bases). This sequence was found in an adult who was a healthcare worker with PCR-confirmed SARS-CoV-2 infection or an uninfected control (not recorded which). CDR3 protein: CASSGQEMGSGANVLTF. As DNA, the CDR3 is TGTGCCAGCAGCGGACAGGAGATGGGCTCTGGGGCCAACGTCCTGACTTTC. Filled out from reference TRBV9 and TRBJ2-6, the complete variable domain reads DSGVTQTPKHLITATGQRVTLRCSPRSGDLSVYWYQQSLDQGLQFLIQYYNGEERAKGNILERFSAQQFPDLHSELNLSSLELGDSALYFCASSGQEMGSGANVLTFGAGSRLTVL.